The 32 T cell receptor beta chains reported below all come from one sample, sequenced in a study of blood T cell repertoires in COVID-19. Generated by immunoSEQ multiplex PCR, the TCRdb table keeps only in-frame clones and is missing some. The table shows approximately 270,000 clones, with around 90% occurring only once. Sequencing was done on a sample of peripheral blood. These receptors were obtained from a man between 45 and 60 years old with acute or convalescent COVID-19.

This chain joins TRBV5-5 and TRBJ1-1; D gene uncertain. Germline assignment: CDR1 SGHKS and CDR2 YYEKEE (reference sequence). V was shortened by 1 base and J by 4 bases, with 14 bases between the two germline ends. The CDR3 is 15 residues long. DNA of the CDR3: TGTGCCAGCAGCTTGAAACAGCTGATCAGCACTGAAGCTTTCTTT. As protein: CASSLKQLISTEAFF.

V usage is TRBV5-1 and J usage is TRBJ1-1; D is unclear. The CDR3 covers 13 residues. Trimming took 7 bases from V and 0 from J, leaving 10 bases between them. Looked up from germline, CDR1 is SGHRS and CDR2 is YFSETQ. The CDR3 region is CASAVTLNTEAFF. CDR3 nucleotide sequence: TGCGCCAGCGCAGTAACCTTGAACACTGAAGCTTTCTTT.

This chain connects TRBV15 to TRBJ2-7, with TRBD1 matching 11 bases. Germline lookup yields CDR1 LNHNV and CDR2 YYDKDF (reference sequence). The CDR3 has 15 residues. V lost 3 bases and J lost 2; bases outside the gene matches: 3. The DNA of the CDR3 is TGTGCCACCAGCAGGGGACAGGGGGGTCCCTACGAGCAGTACTTC. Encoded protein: CATSRGQGGPYEQYF.

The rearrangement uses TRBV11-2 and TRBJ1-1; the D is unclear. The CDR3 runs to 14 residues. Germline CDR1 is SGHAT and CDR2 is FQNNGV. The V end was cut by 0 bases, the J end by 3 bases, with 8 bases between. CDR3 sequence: CASSLDLTDTEAFF. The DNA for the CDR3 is TGTGCCAGCAGCTTAGATCTTACGGACACTGAAGCTTTCTTT.

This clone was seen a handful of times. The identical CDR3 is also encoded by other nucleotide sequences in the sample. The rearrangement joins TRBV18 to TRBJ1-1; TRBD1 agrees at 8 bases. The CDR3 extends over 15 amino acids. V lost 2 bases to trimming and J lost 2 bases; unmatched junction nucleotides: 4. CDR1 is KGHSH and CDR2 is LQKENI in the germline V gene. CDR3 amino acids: CASSPAGQGNTEAFF. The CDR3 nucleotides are TGTGCCAGCTCACCAGCCGGACAGGGCAACACTGAAGCTTTCTTT.

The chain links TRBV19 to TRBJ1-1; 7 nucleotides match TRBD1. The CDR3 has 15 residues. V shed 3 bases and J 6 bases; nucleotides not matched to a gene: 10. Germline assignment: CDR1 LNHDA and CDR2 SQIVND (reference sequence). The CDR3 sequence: CASSIGQVGDAEAFF. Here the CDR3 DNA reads TGTGCCAGTAGTATCGGACAGGTCGGGGACGCTGAAGCTTTCTTT.

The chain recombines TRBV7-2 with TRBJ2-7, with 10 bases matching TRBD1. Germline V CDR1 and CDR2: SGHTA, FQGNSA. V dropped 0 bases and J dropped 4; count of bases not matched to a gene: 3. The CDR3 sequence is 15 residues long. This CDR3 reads CASSLAPGQGYEQYF. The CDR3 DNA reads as TGTGCCAGCAGCTTAGCGCCGGGACAGGGGTACGAGCAGTACTTC. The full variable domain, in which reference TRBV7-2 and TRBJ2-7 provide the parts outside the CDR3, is GAGVSQSPSNKVTEKGKDVELRCDPISGHTALYWYRQSLGQGLEFLIYFQGNSAPDKSGLPSDRFSAERTGGSVSTLTIQRTQQEDSAVYLCASSLAPGQGYEQYFGPGTRLTVT.

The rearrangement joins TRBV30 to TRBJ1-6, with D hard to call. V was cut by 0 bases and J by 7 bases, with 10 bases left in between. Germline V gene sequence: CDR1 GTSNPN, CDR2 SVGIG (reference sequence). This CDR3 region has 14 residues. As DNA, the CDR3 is TGTGCCTGGAGTGTGAGGAGGGTAAATTCACCCCTCCACTTT. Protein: CAWSVRRVNSPLHF. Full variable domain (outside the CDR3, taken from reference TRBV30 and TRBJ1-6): SQTIHQWPATLVQPVGSPLSLECTVEGTSNPNLYWYRQAAGRGLQLLFYSVGIGQISSEVPQNLSASRPQDRQFILSSKKLLLSDSGFYLCAWSVRRVNSPLHFGNGTRLTVT.

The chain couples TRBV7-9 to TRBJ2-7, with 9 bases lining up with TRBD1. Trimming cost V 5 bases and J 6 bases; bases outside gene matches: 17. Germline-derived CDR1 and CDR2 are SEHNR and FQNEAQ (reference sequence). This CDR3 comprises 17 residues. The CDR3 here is CASSTLGGQGGVREQYF. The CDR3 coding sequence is TGTGCCAGCAGCACTTTAGGGGGACAGGGTGGGGTCCGCGAGCAGTACTTC.

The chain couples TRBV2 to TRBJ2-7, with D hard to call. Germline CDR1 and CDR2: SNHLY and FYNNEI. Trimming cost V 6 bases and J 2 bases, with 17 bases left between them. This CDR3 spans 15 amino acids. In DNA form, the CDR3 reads TGTGCCAGCAGGGTAGTAGACTCAGAGGCCTACGAGCAGTACTTC. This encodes CASRVVDSEAYEQYF.

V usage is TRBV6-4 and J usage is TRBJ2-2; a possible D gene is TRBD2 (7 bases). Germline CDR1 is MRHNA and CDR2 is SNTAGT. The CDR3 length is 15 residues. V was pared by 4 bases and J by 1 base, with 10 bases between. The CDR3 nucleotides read TGTGCCAGCAGTGTGGGGGGGCTGAACACCGGGGAGCTGTTTTTT. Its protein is CASSVGGLNTGELFF.

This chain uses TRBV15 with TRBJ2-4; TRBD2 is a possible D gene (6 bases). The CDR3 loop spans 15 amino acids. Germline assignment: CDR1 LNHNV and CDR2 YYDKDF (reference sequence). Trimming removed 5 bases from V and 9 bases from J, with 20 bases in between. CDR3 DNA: TGTGCCACCAGCCCGGACTATCCGGGGAGAACCATTCAGTACTTC. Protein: CATSPDYPGRTIQYF.

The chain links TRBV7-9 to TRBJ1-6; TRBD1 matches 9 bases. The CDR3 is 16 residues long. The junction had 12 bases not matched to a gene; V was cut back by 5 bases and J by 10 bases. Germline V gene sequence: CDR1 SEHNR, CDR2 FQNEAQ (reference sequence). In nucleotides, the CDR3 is TGTGCCAGCAGCCCGTCCACCGGGACAGGGCTCTCACCCCTCCACTTT. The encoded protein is CASSPSTGTGLSPLHF.

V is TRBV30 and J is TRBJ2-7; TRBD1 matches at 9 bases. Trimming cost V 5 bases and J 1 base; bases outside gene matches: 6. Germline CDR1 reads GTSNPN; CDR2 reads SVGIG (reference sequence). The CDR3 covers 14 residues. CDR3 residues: CAWERTGESYEQYF. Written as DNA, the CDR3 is TGTGCCTGGGAGAGGACAGGGGAGTCCTACGAGCAGTACTTC. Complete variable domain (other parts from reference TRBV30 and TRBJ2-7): SQTIHQWPATLVQPVGSPLSLECTVEGTSNPNLYWYRQAAGRGLQLLFYSVGIGQISSEVPQNLSASRPQDRQFILSSKKLLLSDSGFYLCAWERTGESYEQYFGPGTRLTVT.

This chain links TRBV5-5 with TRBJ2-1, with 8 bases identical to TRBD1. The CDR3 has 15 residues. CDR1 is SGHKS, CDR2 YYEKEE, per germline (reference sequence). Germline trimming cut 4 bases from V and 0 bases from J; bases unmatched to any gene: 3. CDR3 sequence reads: CASSNTGGSYNEQFF. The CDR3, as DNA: TGTGCCAGCAGCAATACAGGGGGCTCCTACAATGAGCAGTTCTTC.

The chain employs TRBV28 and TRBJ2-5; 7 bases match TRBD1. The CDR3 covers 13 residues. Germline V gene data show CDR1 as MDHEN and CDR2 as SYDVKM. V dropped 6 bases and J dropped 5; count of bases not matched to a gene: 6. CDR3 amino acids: CASRAQGRETQYF. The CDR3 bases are TGTGCCAGCAGGGCACAGGGGCGGGAGACCCAGTACTTC.

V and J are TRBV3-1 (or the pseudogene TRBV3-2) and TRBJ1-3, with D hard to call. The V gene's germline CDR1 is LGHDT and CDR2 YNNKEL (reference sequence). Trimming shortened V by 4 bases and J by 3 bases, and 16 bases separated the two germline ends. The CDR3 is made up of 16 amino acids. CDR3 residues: CASSPRIDLIGNTIYF. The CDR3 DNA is TGTGCCAGCAGCCCGAGGATAGATTTGATTGGAAACACCATATATTTT.

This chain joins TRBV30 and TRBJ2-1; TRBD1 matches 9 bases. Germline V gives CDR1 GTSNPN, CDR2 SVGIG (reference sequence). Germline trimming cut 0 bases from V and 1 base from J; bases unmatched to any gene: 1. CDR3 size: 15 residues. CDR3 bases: TGTGCCTGGAGTGTTGGACAGGGGTCCTACAATGAGCAGTTCTTC. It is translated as CAWSVGQGSYNEQFF.

CDR3 coding DNA: TGTGCCAGCAGCTCCCGAGGGTCTAGCGGGGCCCACAATGAGCAGTTCTTC. Translation: CASSSRGSSGAHNEQFF. V gene TRBV7-8 combines with J gene TRBJ2-1; TRBD2 agrees at 9 bases. The CDR3 has 17 amino acids. Germline-derived CDR1 and CDR2 are SGHVS and FQNEAQ. V lost 4 bases and J lost 5; bases outside the gene matches: 12.

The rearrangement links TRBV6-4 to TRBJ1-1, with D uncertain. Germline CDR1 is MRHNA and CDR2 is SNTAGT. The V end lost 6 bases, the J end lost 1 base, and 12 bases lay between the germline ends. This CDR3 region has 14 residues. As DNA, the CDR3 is TGTGCCAGCAGGGCGACTAGGAGGAACACTGAAGCTTTCTTT. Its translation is CASRATRRNTEAFF.

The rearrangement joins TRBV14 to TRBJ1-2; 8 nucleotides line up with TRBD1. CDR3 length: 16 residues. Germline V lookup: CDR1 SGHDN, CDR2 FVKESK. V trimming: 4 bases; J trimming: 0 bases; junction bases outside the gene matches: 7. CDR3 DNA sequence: TGTGCCAGCAGCCCATTTGGCAGGGGGCCTAACTATGGCTACACCTTC. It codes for CASSPFGRGPNYGYTF.

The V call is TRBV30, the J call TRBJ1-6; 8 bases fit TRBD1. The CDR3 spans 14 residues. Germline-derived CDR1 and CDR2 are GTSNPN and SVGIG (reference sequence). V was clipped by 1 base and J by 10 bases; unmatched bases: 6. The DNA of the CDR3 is TGTGCCTGGAGTGGGACAGGGAAAGCGTCACCCCTCCACTTT. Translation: CAWSGTGKASPLHF.

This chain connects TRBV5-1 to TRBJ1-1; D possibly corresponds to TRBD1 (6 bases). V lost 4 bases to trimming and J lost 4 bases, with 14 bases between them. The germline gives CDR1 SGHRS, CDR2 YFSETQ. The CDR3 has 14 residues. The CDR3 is CASSGTGKSTEAFF. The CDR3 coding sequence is TGCGCCAGCAGCGGTACAGGGAAGAGCACTGAAGCTTTCTTT. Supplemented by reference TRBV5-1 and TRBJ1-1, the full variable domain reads KAGVTQTPRYLIKTRGQQVTLSCSPISGHRSVSWYQQTPGQGLQFLFEYFSETQRNKGNFPGRFSGRQFSNSRSEMNVSTLELGDSALYLCASSGTGKSTEAFFGQGTRLTVV.

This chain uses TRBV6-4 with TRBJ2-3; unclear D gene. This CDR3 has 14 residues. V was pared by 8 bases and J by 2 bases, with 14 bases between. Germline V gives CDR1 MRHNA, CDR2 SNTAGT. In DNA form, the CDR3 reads TGTGCCAGCTCCGCTACAGCTTCCACAGATACGCAGTATTTT. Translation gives CASSATASTDTQYF.

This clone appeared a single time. CDR3 residues: CAISEGVGWGQGEQYF. The CDR3 DNA sequence: TGTGCCATCAGTGAAGGCGTGGGCTGGGGTCAGGGCGAGCAGTACTTC. The chain joins TRBV10-3 to TRBJ2-7; tentative D call: TRBD1 (5 bases). Germline values: CDR1 ENHRY, CDR2 SYGVKD. Trimming took 3 bases from V and 6 from J, leaving 21 bases between them. This CDR3 has 16 residues.

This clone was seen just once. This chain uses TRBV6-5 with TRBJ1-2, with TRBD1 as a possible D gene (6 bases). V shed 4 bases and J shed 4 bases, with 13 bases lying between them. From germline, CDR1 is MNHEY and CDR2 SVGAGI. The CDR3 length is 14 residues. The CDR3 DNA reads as TGTGCCAGCAGTTCTTCCGGGACACTCTATGGCTACACCTTC. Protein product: CASSSSGTLYGYTF.

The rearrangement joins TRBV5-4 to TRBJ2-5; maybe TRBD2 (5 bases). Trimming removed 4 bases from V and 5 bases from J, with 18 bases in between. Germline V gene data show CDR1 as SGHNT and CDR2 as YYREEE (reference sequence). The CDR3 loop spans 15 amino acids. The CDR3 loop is CASSRGSGDAETQYF. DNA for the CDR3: TGTGCCAGCAGCCGAGGGTCCGGGGATGCGGAGACCCAGTACTTC.

CDR3 nucleotides: TGTGCCAGCAGCGTAGCGACTGGAGGAGAGACCCAGTACTTC. As protein: CASSVATGGETQYF. This chain connects TRBV9 to TRBJ2-5; D might be TRBD2 (5 bases). The V end lost 0 bases, the J end lost 4 bases, and 10 bases lay between the germline ends. This CDR3 has 14 residues. The germline CDR1 and CDR2 sequences are SGDLS and YYNGEE.

CDR3 bases: TGTGCCAGCAGTCCCCTGTCCCCCACAGATACGCAGTATTTT. Translating it yields CASSPLSPTDTQYF. The chain has TRBV6-5 and TRBJ2-3; D remains unclear. CDR1 MNHEY and CDR2 SVGAGI come from the germline V gene. V was clipped by 5 bases and J by 2 bases, with 11 bases between them. The CDR3 extends over 14 amino acids.

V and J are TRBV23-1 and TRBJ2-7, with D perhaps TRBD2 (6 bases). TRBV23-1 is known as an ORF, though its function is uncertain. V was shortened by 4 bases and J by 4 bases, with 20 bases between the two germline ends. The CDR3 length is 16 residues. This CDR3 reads CASSPLYRGRYYEQYF. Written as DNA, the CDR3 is TGCGCCAGCAGTCCCCTCTACCGGGGGAGATATTACGAGCAGTACTTC.

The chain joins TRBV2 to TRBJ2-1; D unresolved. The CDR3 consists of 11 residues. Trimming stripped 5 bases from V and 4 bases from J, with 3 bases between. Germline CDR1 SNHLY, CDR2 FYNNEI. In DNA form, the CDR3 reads TGTGCCAGCAGTCGGTACAATGAGCAGTTCTTC. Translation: CASSRYNEQFF.

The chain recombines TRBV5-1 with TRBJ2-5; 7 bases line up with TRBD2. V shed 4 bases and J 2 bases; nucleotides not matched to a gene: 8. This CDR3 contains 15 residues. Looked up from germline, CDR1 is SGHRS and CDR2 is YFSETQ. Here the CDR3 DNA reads TGCGCCAGCAGCGCGCGCTCTAGCGGTCAAGAGACCCAGTACTTC. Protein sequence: CASSARSSGQETQYF.